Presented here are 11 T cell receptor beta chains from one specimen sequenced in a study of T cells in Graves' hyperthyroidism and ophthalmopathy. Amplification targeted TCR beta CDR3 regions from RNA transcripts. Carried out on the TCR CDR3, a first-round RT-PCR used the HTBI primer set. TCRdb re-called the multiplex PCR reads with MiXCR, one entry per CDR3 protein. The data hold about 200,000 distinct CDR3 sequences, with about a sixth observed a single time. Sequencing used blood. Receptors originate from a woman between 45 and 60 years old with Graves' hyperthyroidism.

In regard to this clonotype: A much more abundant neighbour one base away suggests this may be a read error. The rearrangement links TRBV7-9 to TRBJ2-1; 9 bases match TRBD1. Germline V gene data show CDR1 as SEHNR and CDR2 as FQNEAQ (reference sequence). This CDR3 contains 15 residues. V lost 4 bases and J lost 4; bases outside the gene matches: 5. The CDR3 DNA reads TGTGCCAGCAGCTCCCCGGGACAGGGATACAATGAGCAGTTCTTC. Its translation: CASSSPGQGYNEQFF.

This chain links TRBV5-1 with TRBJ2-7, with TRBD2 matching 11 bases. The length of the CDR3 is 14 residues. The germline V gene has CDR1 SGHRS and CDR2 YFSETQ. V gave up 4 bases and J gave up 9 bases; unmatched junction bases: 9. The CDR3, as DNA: TGCGCCAGCAGCGCCGAACCGGGACTAGCGGCGCAGTACTTC. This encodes CASSAEPGLAAQYF.

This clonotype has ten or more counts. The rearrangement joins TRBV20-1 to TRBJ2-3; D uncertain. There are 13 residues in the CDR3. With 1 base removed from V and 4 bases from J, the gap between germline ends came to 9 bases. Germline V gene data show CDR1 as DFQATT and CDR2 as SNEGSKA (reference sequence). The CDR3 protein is CSARVGISDTQYF. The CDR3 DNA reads TGCAGTGCTAGAGTGGGTATCTCAGATACGCAGTATTTT.

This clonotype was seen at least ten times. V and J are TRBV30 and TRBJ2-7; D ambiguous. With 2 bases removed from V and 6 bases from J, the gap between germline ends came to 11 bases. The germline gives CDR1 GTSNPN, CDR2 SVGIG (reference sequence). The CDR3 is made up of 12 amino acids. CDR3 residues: CAWSLNPFEQYF. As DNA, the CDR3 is TGTGCCTGGAGTCTAAATCCCTTCGAGCAGTACTTC.

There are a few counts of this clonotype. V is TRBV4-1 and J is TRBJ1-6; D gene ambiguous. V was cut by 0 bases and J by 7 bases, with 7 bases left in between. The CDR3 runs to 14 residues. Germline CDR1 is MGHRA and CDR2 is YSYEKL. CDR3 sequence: CASSQELGNSPLHF. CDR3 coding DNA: TGCGCCAGCAGCCAAGAGCTGGGAAATTCACCCCTCCACTTT.

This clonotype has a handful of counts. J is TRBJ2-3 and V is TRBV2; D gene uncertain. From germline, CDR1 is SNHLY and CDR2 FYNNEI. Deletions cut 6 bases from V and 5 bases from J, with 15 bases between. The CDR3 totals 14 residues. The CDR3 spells CASSERLGLDTQYF. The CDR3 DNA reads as TGTGCCAGCAGCGAGAGGCTAGGGTTAGATACGCAGTATTTT.

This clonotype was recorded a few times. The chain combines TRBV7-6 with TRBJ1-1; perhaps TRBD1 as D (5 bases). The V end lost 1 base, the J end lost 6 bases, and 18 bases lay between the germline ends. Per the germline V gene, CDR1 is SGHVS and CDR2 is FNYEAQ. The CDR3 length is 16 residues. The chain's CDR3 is CASSLGIPSGSAEAFF. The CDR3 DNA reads TGTGCCAGCAGCTTAGGGATCCCCTCAGGGTCGGCTGAAGCTTTCTTT.

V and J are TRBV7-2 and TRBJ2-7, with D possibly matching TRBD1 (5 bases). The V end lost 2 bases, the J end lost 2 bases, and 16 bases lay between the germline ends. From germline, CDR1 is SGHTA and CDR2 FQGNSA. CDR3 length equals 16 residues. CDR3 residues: CASSLKPDSWTYEQYF. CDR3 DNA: TGTGCCAGCAGCTTAAAACCCGACAGTTGGACCTACGAGCAGTACTTC.

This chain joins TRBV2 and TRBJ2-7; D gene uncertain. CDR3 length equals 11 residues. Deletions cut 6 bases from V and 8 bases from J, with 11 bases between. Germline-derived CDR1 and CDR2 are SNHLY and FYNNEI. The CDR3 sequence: CASSLDLKQYF. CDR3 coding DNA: TGTGCCAGCAGCTTAGATCTAAAGCAGTACTTC.

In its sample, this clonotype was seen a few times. DNA for the CDR3: TGCAGCGTTGAAGCTAAGGACAGCCCGAACACTGAAGCTTTCTTT. Translated: CSVEAKDSPNTEAFF. The J gene is TRBJ1-1, the V gene TRBV29-1; tentative D call: TRBD1 (6 bases). Germline V gene lookup returns CDR1 SQVTM and CDR2 ANQGSEA. V lost 1 base and J 1 base, leaving 13 bases between the germline ends. The CDR3 has 15 residues.

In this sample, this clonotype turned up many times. The CDR3 is CASSLSTGVGYEQYF. In DNA form, the CDR3 reads TGTGCCAGCAGCTTATCGACAGGGGTTGGGTACGAGCAGTACTTC. The chain combines TRBV7-9 with TRBJ2-7, with 8 bases aligning to TRBD1. Germline V gives CDR1 SEHNR, CDR2 FQNEAQ (reference sequence). V lost 2 bases to trimming and J lost 4 bases; unmatched junction nucleotides: 7. This CDR3 is 15 amino acids long.